This passage covers 20 T cell receptor beta chains from one sample sequenced in a study of OX40 agonist ivuxolimab in advanced cancers. Method: immunoSEQ multiplex PCR; TCRdb's copy keeps in-frame clones and lacks some. This sample has approximately 91,000 clones, with about 90% found just once. This material consisted of CD4+ or CD8+ T cells sorted from blood, taken in a trial of the OX40 agonist ivuxolimab. The receptors originated from an adult with an advanced solid tumor such as melanoma, head and neck, liver or kidney cancer.

The chain combines TRBV9 with TRBJ2-5, with 13 bases identical to TRBD2. The ends lost 4 bases at V and 4 bases at J; junction bases unmatched: 7. This CDR3 spans 16 amino acids. CDR1 is SGDLS, CDR2 YYNGEE, per germline. The DNA of the CDR3 is TGTGCCAGCAGCCCACCGGGACTAGCGGGAAGAGAGACCCAGTACTTC. Amino acid sequence: CASSPPGLAGRETQYF. The complete variable domain, with remaining parts taken from reference TRBV9 and TRBJ2-5, reads DSGVTQTPKHLITATGQRVTLRCSPRSGDLSVYWYQQSLDQGLQFLIQYYNGEERAKGNILERFSAQQFPDLHSELNLSSLELGDSALYFCASSPPGLAGRETQYFGPGTRLLVL.

The rearrangement links TRBV9 to TRBJ2-5; no definite D call. The length of the CDR3 is 13 residues. CDR1 is SGDLS, CDR2 YYNGEE, per germline. With 2 bases removed from V and 2 bases from J, the gap between germline ends came to 7 bases. CDR3: CASSVQGQETQYF. In DNA, the CDR3 is TGTGCCAGCAGCGTGCAAGGACAAGAGACCCAGTACTTC.

The chain links TRBV7-2 to TRBJ2-1; 11 positions agree with TRBD2. This CDR3 comprises 15 residues. Trimming removed 2 bases from V and 7 bases from J; junction bases left unmatched: 4. Germline V gene lookup returns CDR1 SGHTA and CDR2 FQGNSA. The CDR3 protein is CASSLRASGRNEQFF. The DNA of the CDR3 is TGTGCCAGCAGCTTAAGGGCTAGCGGGAGGAATGAGCAGTTCTTC. The variable domain in full, with the rest retrieved from reference TRBV7-2 and TRBJ2-1, is GAGVSQSPSNKVTEKGKDVELRCDPISGHTALYWYRQSLGQGLEFLIYFQGNSAPDKSGLPSDRFSAERTGGSVSTLTIQRTQQEDSAVYLCASSLRASGRNEQFFGPGTRLTVL.

The V gene is TRBV7-8, the J gene TRBJ2-5; D is unclear. Germline V gives CDR1 SGHVS, CDR2 FQNEAQ. V dropped 1 base and J dropped 5 bases, with 14 bases sitting between them. This CDR3 is built from 15 residues. CDR3 residues: CASSLVRRPWETQYF. Written as DNA, the CDR3 is TGTGCCAGCAGCTTAGTCCGACGACCATGGGAGACCCAGTACTTC.

J is TRBJ1-2 and V is TRBV18, with D maybe TRBD1 (6 bases). This CDR3 has 13 residues. V was pared by 6 bases and J by 2 bases, with 10 bases between. Germline loops: CDR1 KGHSH, CDR2 LQKENI. The CDR3 region is CASSDTGNYGYTF. As DNA, the CDR3 is TGTGCCAGCTCGGACACAGGGAACTATGGCTACACCTTC.

The chain recombines TRBV19 with TRBJ2-5; perhaps TRBD1 as D (6 bases). In germline, CDR1 is LNHDA, CDR2 SQIVND (reference sequence). Trimming removed 6 bases from V and 1 base from J, with 12 bases in between. The CDR3 covers 14 residues. The CDR3 region is CASSSDRFQETQYF. CDR3 nucleotide sequence: TGTGCCAGTAGCTCTGACAGGTTCCAAGAGACCCAGTACTTC.

The V call is TRBV6-1, the J call TRBJ1-2, with 8 bases that match TRBD1. The junction had 6 bases not matched to a gene; V was cut back by 5 bases and J by 7 bases. Per the germline V gene, CDR1 is MNHNS and CDR2 is SASEGT. The CDR3 sequence is 13 residues long. The chain's CDR3 is CASSQTGELGYTF. The CDR3 nucleotides read TGTGCCAGCAGTCAGACAGGGGAGCTTGGCTACACCTTC.

This clone was detected a few times. The chain is built from TRBV7-9 and TRBJ2-7, with 8 positions matching TRBD2. CDR1 is SEHNR, CDR2 FQNEAQ, per germline (reference sequence). The length of the CDR3 is 13 residues. Trimming at V came to 5 bases and at J to 3 bases, leaving 3 bases not matched to a gene. CDR3 in DNA: TGTGCCAGCAGCAGCGGGAGAGACTACGAGCAGTACTTC. This sequence encodes CASSSGRDYEQYF.

The rearrangement uses TRBV29-1 and TRBJ1-2; 8 bases line up with TRBD1. J was trimmed by 7 bases and V by 1 base; bases with no gene match: 11. This CDR3 is built from 15 residues. Germline V CDR1 and CDR2: SQVTM, ANQGSEA. The CDR3 region has the DNA TGCAGCGTTGAAGCCGGTCTGGCAGGGGGCTCTGGCTACACCTTC. Protein product: CSVEAGLAGGSGYTF.

J is TRBJ2-2 and V is TRBV9; D is possibly TRBD2 (6 bases). The CDR3 is made up of 15 amino acids. The germline V and J ends were trimmed by 0 bases and 0 bases, with 6 bases remaining between them. CDR1 is SGDLS, CDR2 YYNGEE, per germline. The DNA for the CDR3 is TGTGCCAGCAGCGTAGGGGGGGCGAACACCGGGGAGCTGTTTTTT. Encoded protein: CASSVGGANTGELFF. The variable domain in full, completed from reference TRBV9 and TRBJ2-2, reads DSGVTQTPKHLITATGQRVTLRCSPRSGDLSVYWYQQSLDQGLQFLIQYYNGEERAKGNILERFSAQQFPDLHSELNLSSLELGDSALYFCASSVGGANTGELFFGEGSRLTVL.

This clone was observed a single time. The chain recombines TRBV4-1 with TRBJ2-3, with TRBD2 matching 7 bases. Germline V lookup: CDR1 MGHRA, CDR2 YSYEKL. The CDR3 consists of 14 residues. The V segment lost 2 bases and the J segment 4 bases; nucleotides outside the gene matches: 3. CDR3 sequence (DNA): TGCGCCAGCAGCCAACCTAGCGGAGCAGATACGCAGTATTTT. It encodes CASSQPSGADTQYF.

As for this clone: Other DNA sequences in the sample encode the same CDR3. The gene calls are TRBV6-6 and TRBJ2-7; 10 bases map to TRBD1. Germline V gene sequence: CDR1 MNHNY, CDR2 SVGAGI (reference sequence). Germline trimming cut 1 base from V and 4 bases from J; bases unmatched to any gene: 7. CDR3 length equals 16 residues. DNA for the CDR3: TGTGCCAGCAGTTACTTAGGGACAGGGGCGGGGTACGAGCAGTACTTC. It yields the protein CASSYLGTGAGYEQYF.

The rearrangement uses TRBV11-3 and TRBJ2-2, with 7 bases that match TRBD2. The CDR3 has 14 residues. The germline V gene has CDR1 SGHNT and CDR2 YENEEA. J gave up 5 bases and V 5 bases, and 5 bases lay outside the gene matches. The CDR3 DNA follows: TGTGCCAGCAGCGGCCTGCGGGAGACCGGGGAGCTGTTTTTT. It yields the protein CASSGLRETGELFF.

The chain has TRBV15 and TRBJ1-1; D perhaps matches TRBD1 (6 bases). Trimming removed 3 bases from V and 5 bases from J, with 16 bases in between. CDR1 and CDR2 (germline): LNHNV, YYDKDF (reference sequence). The CDR3 loop spans 15 amino acids. The CDR3, as DNA: TGTGCCACCAGCAGGATACAGGGTTTCTCGACTGAAGCTTTCTTT. It specifies CATSRIQGFSTEAFF. Drawing the rest from reference TRBV15 and TRBJ1-1, the complete variable domain is DAMVIQNPRYQVTQFGKPVTLSCSQTLNHNVMYWYQQKSSQAPKLLFHYYDKDFNNEADTPDNFQSRRPNTSFCFLDIRSPGLGDTAMYLCATSRIQGFSTEAFFGQGTRLTVV.

The chain employs TRBV5-4 and TRBJ1-5; D gene uncertain. This CDR3 region has 14 residues. The germline V gene has CDR1 SGHNT and CDR2 YYREEE (reference sequence). V was shortened by 4 bases and J by 3 bases, with 11 bases between the two germline ends. In DNA form, the CDR3 reads TGTGCCAGCAGCCTAGACGGTCACAATCAGCCCCAGCATTTT. Translation gives CASSLDGHNQPQHF.

J is TRBJ1-1 and V is TRBV27; D is ambiguous. V was clipped by 10 bases and J by 11 bases, with 17 bases between them. CDR3 size: 11 residues. CDR1 MNHEY and CDR2 SMNVEV come from the germline V gene (reference sequence). The CDR3 spells CATEGLVKAFF. In DNA, the CDR3 is TGTGCCACTGAGGGCCTCGTAAAGGCTTTCTTT.

The chain links TRBV30 to TRBJ1-2, with a tentative D call TRBD1 (6 bases). This CDR3 spans 12 amino acids. Germline CDR1 reads GTSNPN; CDR2 reads SVGIG (reference sequence). Trimming removed 4 bases from V and 8 bases from J, with 14 bases in between. The CDR3 region is CAWIRGAGGYTF. The CDR3 bases are TGTGCCTGGATCCGGGGGGCCGGGGGCTACACCTTC.

The V call is TRBV5-1, the J call TRBJ1-1, with a tentative D call TRBD1 (6 bases). Germline assignment: CDR1 SGHRS and CDR2 YFSETQ. The CDR3 contains 14 residues. V lost 2 bases to trimming and J lost 5 bases, with 13 bases between them. In DNA form, the CDR3 reads TGCGCCAGCAGCTTAGGTCTAGGGGGAACTGAAGCTTTCTTT. Amino acids: CASSLGLGGTEAFF.

V and J are TRBV28 and TRBJ2-4; 10 nucleotides line up with TRBD1. CDR3 size: 13 residues. Germline V gene sequence: CDR1 MDHEN, CDR2 SYDVKM. After removal of 4 bases from V and 8 bases from J, the junction contained 2 bases not matched to a gene. The CDR3 region is CASSSDRGYIQYF. The CDR3 DNA is TGTGCCAGCAGTTCGGACAGGGGGTACATTCAGTACTTC. Variable domain in full (rest from reference TRBV28 and TRBJ2-4): DVKVTQSSRYLVKRTGEKVFLECVQDMDHENMFWYRQDPGLGLRLIYFSYDVKMKEKGDIPEGYSVSREKKERFSLILESASTNQTSMYLCASSSDRGYIQYFGAGTRLSVL.

The table lists this clone with a count of one. The chain uses TRBV5-4 and TRBJ2-5; D might be TRBD1 (6 bases). This CDR3 has 14 residues. Trimming cost V 3 bases and J 4 bases, with 13 bases left between them. The V gene's germline CDR1 is SGHNT and CDR2 YYREEE (reference sequence). CDR3 loop: CASSSVQGSETQYF. The CDR3, as DNA: TGTGCCAGCAGCTCCGTTCAGGGGTCAGAGACCCAGTACTTC.